Here is one T cell receptor beta chain with its context. Since a much larger clone is just one base distant, this may be a read error. The data stem from a study of blood T cells in healthy people across ages. Alongside a J-beta primer mix, a sample-barcoded 5' primer served in a second PCR lasting about 7 to 12 cycles. Researchers report that a template-switch adaptor with 12 random nucleotides tagged each cDNA molecule. Each CDR3 protein is one row after TCRdb ran MiXCR on the 5' RACE reads. The sample holds some 890,000 distinct CDR3 sequences, 25% to 35% seen once. The CDR3 runs 14 residues. This same sample was also taken into another study, of T cells of mothers and their children.

Sequenced: blood. This TCR was sampled from a middle-aged woman in good health. V gene TRBV12-3 or TRBV12-4 combines with J gene TRBJ2-2; D gene ambiguous. CDR3 coding DNA: TGTGCCGGCAGTTTCGCAGGGAACACCGGGGAGCTGTTTTTT. It specifies CAGSFAGNTGELFF.